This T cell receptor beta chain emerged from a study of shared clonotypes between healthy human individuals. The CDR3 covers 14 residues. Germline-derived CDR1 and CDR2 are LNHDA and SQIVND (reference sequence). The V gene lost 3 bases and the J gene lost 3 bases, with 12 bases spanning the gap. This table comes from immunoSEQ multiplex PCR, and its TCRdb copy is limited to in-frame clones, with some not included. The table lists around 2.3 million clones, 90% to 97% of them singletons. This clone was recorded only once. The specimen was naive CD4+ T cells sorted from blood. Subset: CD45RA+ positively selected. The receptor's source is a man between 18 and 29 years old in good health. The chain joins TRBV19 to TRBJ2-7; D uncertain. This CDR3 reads CASSIGQNLYEQYF. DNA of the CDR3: TGTGCCAGTAGTATCGGGCAGAACCTCTACGAGCAGTACTTC. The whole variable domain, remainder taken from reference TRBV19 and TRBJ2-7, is DGGITQSPKYLFRKEGQNVTLSCEQNLNHDAMYWYRQDPGQGLRLIYYSQIVNDFQKGDIAEGYSVSREKKESFPLTVTSAQKNPTAFYLCASSIGQNLYEQYFGPGTRLTVT.